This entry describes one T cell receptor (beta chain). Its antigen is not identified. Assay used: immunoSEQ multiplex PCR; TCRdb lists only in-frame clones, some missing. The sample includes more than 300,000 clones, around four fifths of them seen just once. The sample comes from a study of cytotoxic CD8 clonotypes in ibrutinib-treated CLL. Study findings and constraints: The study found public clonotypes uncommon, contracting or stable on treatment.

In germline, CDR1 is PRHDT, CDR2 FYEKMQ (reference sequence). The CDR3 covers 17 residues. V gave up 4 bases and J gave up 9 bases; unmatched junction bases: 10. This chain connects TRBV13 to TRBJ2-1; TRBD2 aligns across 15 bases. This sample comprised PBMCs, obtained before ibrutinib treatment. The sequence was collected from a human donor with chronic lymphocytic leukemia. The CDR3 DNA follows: TGTGCCAGCAGCTCGCGGACTAGCGGGAGGGCCTCTATTGAGCAGTTCTTC. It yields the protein CASSSRTSGRASIEQFF.